The 23 T cell receptor beta chains given below trace back to one sample, sequenced in a study of T cell changes during pregnancy in multiple sclerosis. Sequencing was performed with immunoSEQ multiplex PCR; in TCRdb, only in-frame clones are kept and a portion is missing. Among over 8,000 clones listed, more than 75% were seen once. The sample here was CD8+ T cells from peripheral blood mononuclear cells, taken in the first trimester of pregnancy. All receptors derive from a female donor in good health, enrolled as a control in a pregnancy study.

V usage is TRBV7-9 and J usage is TRBJ2-1; tentatively, D is TRBD1 (6 bases). CDR1 and CDR2 (germline): SEHNR, FQNEAQ (reference sequence). CDR3 length: 12 residues. V lost 5 bases to trimming and J lost 7 bases, with 9 bases between them. CDR3 sequence (DNA): TGTGCCAGCAGCCCCGGGACAAATGAGCAGTTCTTC. This translates into CASSPGTNEQFF. The full variable domain, its missing parts supplied by reference TRBV7-9 and TRBJ2-1, is DTGVSQNPRHKITKRGQNVTFRCDPISEHNRLYWYRQTLGQGPEFLTYFQNEAQLEKSRLLSDRFSAERPKGSFSTLEIQRTEQGDSAMYLCASSPGTNEQFFGPGTRLTVL.

Here the CDR3 reads CASSQGGASIGGGYTF. The CDR3 coding sequence is TGTGCCAGCAGCCAAGGTGGGGCCTCAATTGGCGGTGGCTACACCTTC. The chain is built from TRBV5-4 and TRBJ1-2, with D possibly matching TRBD1 (5 bases). Germline loops: CDR1 SGHNT, CDR2 YYREEE (reference sequence). Deletions cut 4 bases from V and 7 bases from J, with 23 bases between. The CDR3 is 16 amino acids.

The V and J genes are TRBV5-1 and TRBJ2-3; 9 bases line up with TRBD2. The V gene end was trimmed by 2 bases and the J gene end by 2 bases; junction bases not matched to a gene: 3. This CDR3 has 15 amino acids. The germline CDR1 and CDR2 sequences are SGHRS and YFSETQ. CDR3 nucleotide sequence: TGCGCCAGCAGCTTTAGCGGGGGATTCACAGATACGCAGTATTTT. It specifies CASSFSGGFTDTQYF.

This sequence joins TRBV29-1 and TRBJ1-2; perhaps TRBD1 as D (6 bases). V lost 5 bases and J 5 bases, leaving 18 bases between the germline ends. Germline values: CDR1 SQVTM, CDR2 ANQGSEA. This CDR3 has 14 amino acids. CDR3 residues: CSVLEPGQVYGYTF. In DNA, the CDR3 is TGCAGCGTTCTCGAGCCGGGACAAGTTTATGGCTACACCTTC. Based on the CDR3 plus reference TRBV29-1 and TRBJ1-2, the full variable domain is SAVISQKPSRDICQRGTSLTIQCQVDSQVTMMFWYRQQPGQSLTLIATANQGSEATYESGFVIDKFPISRPNLTFSTLTVSNMSPEDSSIYLCSVLEPGQVYGYTFGSGTRLTVV.

CDR3 nucleotides: TGTGCCAGCAGCTTAGGCCCACCCTCCACTGAAGCTTTCTTT. Translating it yields CASSLGPPSTEAFF. The chain recombines TRBV7-3 with TRBJ1-1; D uncertain. CDR3 size: 14 residues. CDR1 is SGHTA and CDR2 is FQGTGA in the germline V gene. Trimming left V 2 bases short and J 4 bases short, with 11 bases between.

The chain carries TRBV27 and TRBJ2-3; D perhaps matches TRBD2 (5 bases). The CDR3 loop spans 16 amino acids. Germline CDR1 MNHEY, CDR2 SMNVEV (reference sequence). Trimming took 6 bases from V and 4 from J, leaving 20 bases between them. CDR3: CASRAILAYTPDTQYF. In DNA, the CDR3 is TGTGCCAGCAGGGCTATTCTAGCCTACACACCAGATACGCAGTATTTT.

The chain employs TRBV11-2 and TRBJ2-7; 10 nucleotides match TRBD1. The CDR3 has 15 amino acids. Germline assignment: CDR1 SGHAT and CDR2 FQNNGV. The J segment lost 7 bases and the V segment lost 4 bases, leaving 10 bases of the junction unmatched. In nucleotides, the CDR3 is TGTGCCAGCAGCTCCCGGGACAGGGGCATAATTGAGCAGTACTTC. Its protein is CASSSRDRGIIEQYF.

This rearrangement joins TRBV13 to TRBJ1-2; 7 positions agree with TRBD1. CDR1 is PRHDT and CDR2 is FYEKMQ in the germline V gene (reference sequence). Trimming removed 4 bases from V and 8 bases from J; junction bases left unmatched: 10. CDR3 size: 14 residues. CDR3 sequence reads: CASSSHRGPGGYTF. The CDR3 nucleotides are TGTGCCAGCAGCTCCCACAGGGGACCAGGGGGCTACACCTTC.

V is TRBV5-6 and J is TRBJ1-5; TRBD1 aligns across 10 bases. The CDR3 has 17 residues. Germline CDR1 is SGHDT and CDR2 is YYEEEE. The V segment lost 1 base and the J segment 4 bases; nucleotides outside the gene matches: 8. The CDR3 DNA sequence: TGTGCCAGCAGCTTGCAAAGACAGGGGGCTTTTAATCAGCCCCAGCATTTT. The encoded protein is CASSLQRQGAFNQPQHF.

The chain links TRBV5-6 to TRBJ2-5; possible D gene TRBD2, 6 bases. Germline CDR1 SGHDT, CDR2 YYEEEE. The length of the CDR3 is 16 residues. V dropped 0 bases and J dropped 5 bases, with 17 bases sitting between them. CDR3 in DNA: TGTGCCAGCAGCTTGGGGAACATCGGGGGATGGGAGACCCAGTACTTC. This sequence encodes CASSLGNIGGWETQYF.

A single count supports this clone. The V gene is TRBV6-1, the J gene TRBJ2-5; 10 bases fit TRBD2. In germline, CDR1 is MNHNS, CDR2 SASEGT. With 1 base clipped from V and 4 bases from J, the junction kept 3 bases outside the gene matches. The CDR3 length is 15 residues. CDR3 in amino acids: CASSEGSGGAETQYF. The CDR3 nucleotides are TGTGCCAGCAGTGAAGGGAGCGGGGGGGCAGAGACCCAGTACTTC.

This rearrangement joins TRBV7-9 to TRBJ2-1, with 7 bases aligning to TRBD1. Germline CDR1 is SEHNR and CDR2 is FQNEAQ (reference sequence). The CDR3 is 15 residues long. J was trimmed by 6 bases and V by 5 bases; bases with no gene match: 10. Here the CDR3 reads CASSPDTGVSNEQFF. The CDR3 bases are TGTGCCAGCAGCCCCGACACAGGGGTTTCCAATGAGCAGTTCTTC.

This clone has only one observation. The germline gene is not matched at one end of the junction; a read error may be the cause. The rearrangement links TRBV27 to TRBJ1-1; maybe TRBD1 (5 bases). This CDR3 is built from 17 residues. Germline CDR1 reads MNHEY; CDR2 reads SMNVEV (reference sequence). CDR3 protein: CASSLLGRGMRNTEAFF. The CDR3 region has the DNA TGTGCCAGCAGCTTATTAGGCCGGGGGATGAGGAACACTGAAGCTTTCTTT.

The chain is built from TRBV5-1 and TRBJ2-7; D possibly corresponds to TRBD2 (5 bases). Trimming took 4 bases from V and 6 from J, leaving 11 bases between them. The CDR3 runs to 12 residues. Germline CDR1 reads SGHRS; CDR2 reads YFSETQ. The CDR3 here is CASSPSGAEQYF. The CDR3 DNA is TGCGCCAGCAGCCCCAGCGGAGCCGAGCAGTACTTC.

The chain joins TRBV7-6 to TRBJ2-1, with 12 bases aligning to TRBD2. V was pared by 4 bases and J by 9 bases, with 10 bases of the junction left unmatched. The CDR3 spans 16 residues. CDR1 is SGHVS, CDR2 FNYEAQ, per germline. The CDR3 loop reads CASSSVLTSGSSEQFF. The CDR3 DNA reads TGTGCCAGCAGCTCCGTGCTGACTAGCGGGAGCTCTGAGCAGTTCTTC.

This clone has only one observation. The V gene is TRBV7-9, the J gene TRBJ1-4; 12 bases match TRBD1. The CDR3 covers 17 residues. The V segment lost 4 bases and the J segment 8 bases; nucleotides outside the gene matches: 11. CDR1 and CDR2 (germline): SEHNR, FQNEAQ (reference sequence). The CDR3 here is CASSYGTGGRRGEKLFF. CDR3 bases: TGTGCCAGCAGCTATGGGACAGGGGGCCGGAGGGGAGAAAAACTGTTTTTT.

This chain joins TRBV5-8 and TRBJ2-1; 13 nucleotides line up with TRBD2. With V trimmed by 4 bases and J by 5 bases, 3 bases remained unmatched. Germline V gene lookup returns CDR1 SGHTS and CDR2 YDEGEE. There are 15 residues in the CDR3. The CDR3 nucleotides are TGTGCCAGCAGCCCTGGACTAGCGGGAGACAATGAGCAGTTCTTC. It is translated as CASSPGLAGDNEQFF.

The rearrangement joins TRBV7-8 to TRBJ1-6, with D unresolved. Germline CDR1 SGHVS, CDR2 FQNEAQ. Deletions cut 5 bases from V and 7 bases from J, with 21 bases between. The CDR3 runs to 17 residues. CDR3 nucleotides: TGTGCCAGCAGCGTTAGATCCCTGGGAGGCGGCAATTCACCCCTCCACTTT. It yields the protein CASSVRSLGGGNSPLHF.

This chain links TRBV28 with TRBJ2-5; 9 bases align to TRBD1. V gave up 3 bases and J gave up 5 bases; unmatched junction bases: 10. CDR3 length: 16 residues. Germline V gene lookup returns CDR1 MDHEN and CDR2 SYDVKM. The CDR3 reads CASSLGKTGGLETQYF. The CDR3 DNA reads as TGTGCCAGCAGTTTGGGAAAAACAGGGGGCTTGGAGACCCAGTACTTC.

This clone was seen a single time. This chain joins TRBV30 and TRBJ1-6; D unresolved. Trimming shortened V by 0 bases and J by 6 bases, and 12 bases separated the two germline ends. Germline V gives CDR1 GTSNPN, CDR2 SVGIG (reference sequence). This CDR3 is 15 amino acids long. CDR3 nucleotide sequence: TGTGCCTGGAGTGTACTCCAGGTATCTAATTCACCCCTCCACTTT. This encodes CAWSVLQVSNSPLHF.

CDR3 DNA: TGTGCCAGCAGCGATGGGACTAGCGGAGACAATGAGCAGTTCTTC. Translated: CASSDGTSGDNEQFF. The chain carries TRBV6-4 and TRBJ2-1; 11 bases fit TRBD2. Germline values: CDR1 MRHNA, CDR2 SNTAGT. The V and J ends lost 6 bases and 5 bases, in that order; junction bases with no gene match: 6. The CDR3 totals 15 residues.

The gene calls are TRBV30 and TRBJ2-3; 8 bases line up with TRBD1. After removal of 3 bases from V and 3 bases from J, the junction contained 5 bases not matched to a gene. This CDR3 has 14 amino acids. The germline V gene has CDR1 GTSNPN and CDR2 SVGIG (reference sequence). DNA for the CDR3: TGTGCCTGGAGACACAGGGGGGCGACAGATACGCAGTATTTT. This translates into CAWRHRGATDTQYF.

This clone was recorded a few times. J is TRBJ2-1 and V is TRBV6-1; 14 bases are a match to TRBD2. With V trimmed by 4 bases and J by 4 bases, 0 bases remained unmatched. Germline CDR1 reads MNHNS; CDR2 reads SASEGT. CDR3 length equals 15 residues. CDR3 sequence reads: CASSGLAGGYNEQFF. CDR3 sequence (DNA): TGTGCCAGCAGTGGACTAGCGGGGGGGTACAATGAGCAGTTCTTC.